These T cell receptor beta chains were read from a single sample in a study of CD8 T cells in Susac syndrome. MiXCR, run by TCRdb on the immunoSEQ multiplex PCR reads, gives a single entry per CDR3 protein. The sample comprises 70,000 or so distinct CDR3 sequences, around 96% of which are singletons, and under 0.5% rests with the top ten. The sequencing input was CD8+ T cells from PBMCs. The receptor source for this set is a human donor with multiple sclerosis. CDR3s include the opening cysteine and the closing phenylalanine or tryptophan. D genes are given only for firm matches. Clone size, where shown, is once, few, many, or a class for clones that have expanded.

TRBV29-1	NA	TRBJ2-4	NA	TGCAGCGTTGAGATATCACCGTTTTATAAAAACATTCAGTACTTC	CSVEISPFYKNIQYF
TRBV13	NA	TRBJ2-2	NA	TGTGCCAACTCAGGGAAGTTTGACTCTAACACCGGGGAGCTGTTTTTT	CANSGKFDSNTGELFF
TRBV2	NA	TRBJ1-5	NA	TGTGCCAGCAGTGTTTATGACCCGGGTCAGCCCCAGCATTTT	CASSVYDPGQPQHF
TRBV29-1	NA	TRBJ2-5	TRBD2	TGCAGCGTTGTTCCGACTAGCGGGAGTCTGGTAGAGACCCAGTACTTC	CSVVPTSGSLVETQYF
TRBV7-3	NA	TRBJ2-4	TRBD1	TGTGCCAGCAGCACGGACAGGGGAAACATTCAGTACTTC	CASSTDRGNIQYF
TRBV4-3	NA	TRBJ2-1	TRBD1	TGCGCCAGCAGCCTCATGGACAGGAAATTCTACAATGAGCAGTTCTTC	CASSLMDRKFYNEQFF
TRBV30	NA	TRBJ1-1	NA	TGTGCCTGCTCGACAGGAGACACTGAAGCTTTCTTT	CACSTGDTEAFF
TRBV4-1	once	TRBJ1-2	NA	TGCGCCAGCAGCCGAGAACCTGGCGACAGAACTAACTATGGCTACACCTTC	CASSREPGDRTNYGYTF
TRBV5-1	NA	TRBJ1-2	NA	TGCGCCAGCAGCCCTGGGACCGCGAGAGGCTACACCTTC	CASSPGTARGYTF
TRBV6-1	once	TRBJ2-5	NA	TGTGCCAGCAGTGACTCAGAACTCCAAGAGACCCAGTACTTC	CASSDSELQETQYF
TRBV12-3/TRBV12-4	NA	TRBJ2-7	NA	TGTGCCAGCAGTTGGTCCCCCTACGAGCAGTACTTC	CASSWSPYEQYF
TRBV12-3/TRBV12-4	NA	TRBJ2-6	TRBD1	TGTGCCAGCAGTGGGGGCCCGGGACAGGTGACTTTC	CASSGGPGQVTF
TRBV29-1	NA	TRBJ2-3	TRBD2	TGCAGCGTTGAAGATCACTCGGCTAGCGGGGGATCCACAGATACGCAGTATTTT	CSVEDHSASGGSTDTQYF
TRBV30	NA	TRBJ2-5	TRBD1	TGTGCCTGGAGGGCAAGGGGGCGGCAAGAGACCCAGTACTTC	CAWRARGRQETQYF
TRBV27	NA	TRBJ2-7	NA	TGTGCCAGCAGTTACGGGACATACCCCACCGAGCAGTACTTC	CASSYGTYPTEQYF
TRBV29-1	few	TRBJ1-1	NA	TGCAGCGTTGAAGGGGGCGGCGCGACTGAAGCTTTCTTT	CSVEGGGATEAFF
TRBV9	NA	TRBJ2-5	NA	TGTGCCAGCAGCGTAGGCGGACAAGAGACCCAGTACTTC	CASSVGGQETQYF
TRBV23-1	NA	TRBJ1-2	TRBD1	TGCGCCAGCAGTCAGCAGGGGGAAGGGTATGGCTACACCTTC	CASSQQGEGYGYTF
TRBV5-6	NA	TRBJ2-2	TRBD2	TGTGCCAGCAGTGCCGGGACTAGCTTACGGGAGCTGTTTTTT	CASSAGTSLRELFF
TRBV15	NA	TRBJ2-7	TRBD1	TGTGCCACCAGCTATGGACAGGGCCCCACCTACGAGCAGTACTTC	CATSYGQGPTYEQYF
TRBV29-1	once	TRBJ1-1	NA	TGCAGCGTTGAAAATCGCCTACTGAACACTGAAGCTTTCTTT	CSVENRLLNTEAFF
TRBV29-1	NA	TRBJ2-1	TRBD2	TGCAGCGTCCCAACTAGCGGGAGCTACAATGAGCAGTTCTTC	CSVPTSGSYNEQFF
TRBV7-9	NA	TRBJ1-1	NA	TGTGCCAGCAGCTTCGACCCCGGACGGGGGCCCGAAGCTTTCTTT	CASSFDPGRGPEAFF
TRBV11-2	NA	TRBJ2-3	NA	TGTGCCAGCAGCTTAGATTCCCCAAGGGATACGCAGTATTTT	CASSLDSPRDTQYF
TRBV15	NA	TRBJ2-7	NA	TGTGCCACCAGCAGAGATGCATCTATCGGACGGATGGACTACGAGCAGTACTTC	CATSRDASIGRMDYEQYF
TRBV6-1	NA	TRBJ1-3	NA	TGTGCCAGCAGTGAATACCGGTTCTCTGGAAACACCATATATTTT	CASSEYRFSGNTIYF
TRBV14	NA	TRBJ2-3	TRBD2	TGTGCCAGCAGCCCCAGCCCCCAAGCGGGGGCCCTCACAGATACGCAGTATTTT	CASSPSPQAGALTDTQYF
TRBV19	NA	TRBJ2-1	NA	TGTGCCAGTAGCCCGGGGACAACCAATGAGCAGTTCTTC	CASSPGTTNEQFF